Listed below are T cell receptor beta chains from one sample, sequenced in a study of T cells in Graves' hyperthyroidism and ophthalmopathy. TCRdb re-analysed the multiplex PCR reads in MiXCR, keeping a single row per CDR3 protein. The table shows some 720,000 distinct CDR3 sequences, with 16% occurring only once. The specimen was blood. Every receptor here comes from a man between 18 and 35 years old with Graves' hyperthyroidism. The CDR3 runs from the conserved cysteine through the conserved F or W. The D gene is left open where the match is weak. Clone size is given for some rows only: seen once, a few or many times, or a class if the clone is expanded.

size	D	V	J	DNA	CDR3
NA	NA	TRBV20-1	TRBJ2-3	TGCAGTGCCCTTGGAGGGAGTGGTTCAGATACGCAGTATTTT	CSALGGSGSDTQYF
few	NA	TRBV7-9	TRBJ2-7	TGTGCCAGCAGCTCCGGACACTCGGAGGGCGAGCAGTACTTC	CASSSGHSEGEQYF
many	TRBD2	TRBV7-3	TRBJ2-1	TGTGCCAGCAGCTTACTAGCGGGAGGTAGTTATGAGCAGTTCTTC	CASSLLAGGSYEQFF
NA	TRBD1	TRBV30	TRBJ2-4	TGTGCCTGGAGTCACCCGGGACAGGGACGATACATTCAGTACTTC	CAWSHPGQGRYIQYF
NA	NA	TRBV10-2	TRBJ1-3	TGCGCCAGCAGTGAAAACGGCAACTCTGGAAACACCATATATTTT	CASSENGNSGNTIYF
few	NA	TRBV24-1	TRBJ2-2	TGTGCCACCAGTGACCCCGGGACACCCACCGGGGAGCTGTTTTTT	CATSDPGTPTGELFF
many	NA	TRBV29-1	TRBJ1-1	TGCAGCGTTGAGACAACGCAGAGCACTGAAGCTTTCTTT	CSVETTQSTEAFF
many	NA	TRBV15	TRBJ2-1	TGTGCCACCAGCGCCCTTTTGGGTAGAAATGAGCAGTTCTTC	CATSALLGRNEQFF
NA	NA	TRBV18	TRBJ1-1	TGTGCCAGCTCACCACCCCTGAAGGGCACTGAAGCTTTCTTT	CASSPPLKGTEAFF
few	NA	TRBV19	TRBJ1-1	TGTGCCAGTAGTGGCCTAGGGGGAACGAACACTGAAGCTTTCTTT	CASSGLGGTNTEAFF
NA	TRBD1	TRBV19	TRBJ1-5	TGTGCCAGTAGTACCGCCGAGACAGGGTTCGGCAATCAGCCCCAGCATTTT	CASSTAETGFGNQPQHF
many	NA	TRBV11-2	TRBJ2-3	TGTGCCAGCACCCCAATGGGGGGCACAGATACGCAGTATTTT	CASTPMGGTDTQYF
NA	TRBD2	TRBV7-8	TRBJ2-1	TGTGCCAGCAGTTCCTTCCCGGGACTAGCGGGAGGGGTCAATGAGCAGTTCTTC	CASSSFPGLAGGVNEQFF
NA	NA	TRBV12-3/TRBV12-4	TRBJ1-2	TGTGCCAGCAGTGACCTTTATCAGGGGCGTGCCTATGGCTACACCTTC	CASSDLYQGRAYGYTF
few	NA	TRBV7-9	TRBJ2-7	TGTGCCAGCAGCCCCCCCACCCCCTACGAGCAGTACTTC	CASSPPTPYEQYF
NA	NA	TRBV7-9	TRBJ1-1	TGTGCCAGCAGCAACGGGAGGGCGGGCAACACTGAAGCTTTCTTT	CASSNGRAGNTEAFF